This TCR beta chain was found in a study of cytomegalovirus exposure and HLA in healthy donors. Overall study findings and caveats: A later analysis found most CMV-associated TCR beta chains apparently HLA-restricted. The authors reported that TCR beta sequences could predict HLA-A and HLA-B alleles. These predictions were accurate for most subjects in the first cohort. A later analysis showed HLA-associated TCR beta chains outstripping equally common others in clonal expansion.

The PCR used 60 Vbeta and 13 Jbeta primers. The table came from immunoSEQ multiplex PCR; TCRdb's copy has only in-frame clones and leaves some out. The data show roughly 50,000 clones, and the top ten clones hold about 2.3%. The trim removed 1 base at V and 11 bases at J, leaving 4 bases unmatched. There are 12 residues in the CDR3. CDR1 and CDR2 from the germline V gene are LGHNA and YNFKEQ. Regarding this clone: Its cognate antigen is unknown.

The sequence was obtained from a female donor in good health and CMV-seronegative. Material: PBMCs. The chain carries TRBV4-2 and TRBJ1-1; 7 bases line up with TRBD1. The CDR3 reads CASSQVQGLAFF. The CDR3 DNA follows: TGTGCCAGCAGCCAAGTACAGGGGTTGGCTTTCTTT.